A single sample gave rise to the 21 T cell receptor beta chains below, sequenced in a study of shared clonotypes between healthy human individuals. As defined, naive CD8 cells were CD45RO-negative and positively selected for CCR7, with terminally differentiated effector memory CD45RA+ cells excluded. Some clones are missing from TCRdb's copy, which holds only in-frame ones; the method was immunoSEQ multiplex PCR. The sample holds about 2.1 million clones, around 95% seen once. Material for sequencing was naive CD8+ T cells from PBMCs. These receptors were collected from a man aged 18 to 35 in good health. Some clones in this sample may be carry-over from other donors' samples.

The gene calls are TRBV5-4 and TRBJ2-5, with a possible D match to TRBD2 (6 bases). Germline CDR1 and CDR2: SGHNT and YYREEE (reference sequence). The CDR3 runs 16 residues. The germline V and J ends were trimmed by 1 base and 2 bases, with 15 bases remaining between them. The CDR3 loop is CASSLMGGPLQETQYF. The CDR3 bases are TGTGCCAGCAGCTTGATGGGGGGTCCCCTACAAGAGACCCAGTACTTC.

The chain is built from TRBV19 and TRBJ1-1; D gene unclear. CDR1 is LNHDA and CDR2 is SQIVND in the germline V gene (reference sequence). Trimming cost V 5 bases and J 3 bases, with 10 bases left between them. The CDR3 is 13 residues long. CDR3 DNA: TGTGCCAGTAGTGACGACACTTACACTGAAGCTTTCTTT. Its protein product is CASSDDTYTEAFF.

The rearrangement joins TRBV15 to TRBJ1-2, with D uncertain. Germline loops: CDR1 LNHNV, CDR2 YYDKDF (reference sequence). The CDR3 sequence is 14 residues long. V was pared by 5 bases and J by 4 bases, with 14 bases between. CDR3 amino acids: CATSRSLSRYGYTF. DNA for the CDR3: TGTGCCACCAGCCGGAGTTTGAGCCGCTATGGCTACACCTTC.

The chain couples TRBV28 to TRBJ1-5, with 7 nucleotides matching TRBD1. V was clipped by 8 bases and J by 4 bases; unmatched bases: 20. This CDR3 contains 18 residues. Germline CDR1 is MDHEN and CDR2 is SYDVKM. CDR3 amino acids: CASWAKGARRNGNQPQHF. As DNA, the CDR3 is TGTGCCAGCTGGGCGAAGGGGGCCCGACGGAATGGTAATCAGCCCCAGCATTTT.

V and J are TRBV9 and TRBJ1-1; D remains unclear. The ends were cut back, 3 bases at V and 3 bases at J, with 18 bases in the middle. CDR3 length: 16 amino acids. Looked up from germline, CDR1 is SGDLS and CDR2 is YYNGEE. CDR3 DNA sequence: TGTGCCAGCAGCGCCCATCCAAAGAAAGGACACACTGAAGCTTTCTTT. Protein: CASSAHPKKGHTEAFF.

As for this clone: The identical CDR3 is also encoded by other nucleotide sequences in the sample. The chain joins TRBV29-1 to TRBJ2-1; D might be TRBD2 (6 bases). V dropped 7 bases and J dropped 0 bases, with 10 bases sitting between them. This CDR3 is built from 13 residues. Germline loops: CDR1 SQVTM, CDR2 ANQGSEA. The chain's CDR3 is CSALGGSYNEQFF. The CDR3 DNA sequence: TGCAGCGCCCTGGGGGGCTCCTACAATGAGCAGTTCTTC.

The rearrangement uses TRBV4-2 and TRBJ2-7; 11 bases line up with TRBD2. Germline CDR1 and CDR2: LGHNA and YNFKEQ. The length of the CDR3 is 17 residues. With V trimmed by 0 bases and J by 1 base, 5 bases remained unmatched. CDR3 protein: CASSQDKTSGGSYEQYF. The CDR3 region has the DNA TGTGCCAGCAGCCAAGACAAAACTAGCGGGGGATCCTACGAGCAGTACTTC.

This clone came up once. V and J are TRBV30 and TRBJ2-7, with TRBD2 as a possible D gene (6 bases). V shed 2 bases and J shed 6 bases, with 17 bases lying between them. CDR3 size: 14 residues. Germline V gene sequence: CDR1 GTSNPN, CDR2 SVGIG (reference sequence). The CDR3 sequence is CAWSPPPLAPEQYF. Here the CDR3 DNA reads TGTGCCTGGAGTCCCCCGCCCCTAGCGCCCGAGCAGTACTTC. Supplemented by reference TRBV30 and TRBJ2-7, the full variable domain reads SQTIHQWPATLVQPVGSPLSLECTVEGTSNPNLYWYRQAAGRGLQLLFYSVGIGQISSEVPQNLSASRPQDRQFILSSKKLLLSDSGFYLCAWSPPPLAPEQYFGPGTRLTVT.

This clone was counted a single time. The chain carries TRBV11-2 and TRBJ2-3; 7 nucleotides agree with TRBD1. The CDR3 is made up of 15 amino acids. CDR1 is SGHAT and CDR2 is FQNNGV in the germline V gene. Trimming removed 5 bases from V and 1 base from J; junction bases left unmatched: 6. The CDR3 here is CASSPRDSGTDTQYF. The CDR3 DNA reads TGTGCCAGCAGCCCACGGGACAGCGGCACAGATACGCAGTATTTT.

The chain couples TRBV5-6 to TRBJ2-7; no clear D. This CDR3 has 14 residues. Germline CDR1 and CDR2: SGHDT and YYEEEE. V was clipped by 4 bases and J by 0 bases, with 11 bases between them. The CDR3, as DNA: TGTGCCAGCAGCCCACAGTGGAGCTCCTACGAGCAGTACTTC. The encoded protein is CASSPQWSSYEQYF.

Note on this clone: Different DNA sequences within this sample yield the same CDR3. V gene TRBV9 combines with J gene TRBJ1-2; D remains unclear. V gave up 0 bases and J gave up 5 bases, with 8 bases separating them. CDR3 length equals 13 residues. The germline gives CDR1 SGDLS, CDR2 YYNGEE. The CDR3 bases are TGTGCCAGCAGCGTAGAAGGGAATTATGGCTACACCTTC. Translated, it gives CASSVEGNYGYTF.

This chain uses TRBV18 with TRBJ2-6, with D possibly matching TRBD2 (6 bases). This CDR3 contains 17 residues. V was cut by 5 bases and J by 0 bases, with 14 bases left in between. Looked up from germline, CDR1 is KGHSH and CDR2 is LQKENI. The CDR3 here is CASSRDFVSSGANVLTF. In nucleotides, the CDR3 is TGTGCCAGCTCAAGGGACTTTGTGAGCTCTGGGGCCAACGTCCTGACTTTC.

The CDR3 nucleotides are TGTGCCAGCAGCTTTGAACACCGCACAGATACGCAGTATTTT. This gives the protein CASSFEHRTDTQYF. This chain joins TRBV5-5 and TRBJ2-3; no clear D. CDR3 length equals 14 residues. Germline-derived CDR1 and CDR2 are SGHKS and YYEKEE (reference sequence). The V end was cut by 2 bases, the J end by 1 base, with 8 bases between.

The CDR3 loop reads CASSSSRVQRVYEQYF. In DNA form, the CDR3 reads TGTGCCAGCAGCTCCAGTCGGGTACAGCGGGTTTACGAGCAGTACTTC. The chain joins TRBV11-2 to TRBJ2-7, with TRBD2 as a possible D gene (6 bases). The V gene lost 4 bases and the J gene lost 4 bases, with 20 bases spanning the gap. CDR1 SGHAT and CDR2 FQNNGV come from the germline V gene. The CDR3 sequence is 16 residues long. The variable domain in full, with the rest retrieved from reference TRBV11-2 and TRBJ2-7, is EAGVAQSPRYKIIEKRQSVAFWCNPISGHATLYWYQQILGQGPKLLIQFQNNGVVDDSQLPKDRFSAERLKGVDSTLKIQPAKLEDSAVYLCASSSSRVQRVYEQYFGPGTRLTVT.

The chain is built from TRBV4-1 and TRBJ2-5; 9 bases are shared with TRBD2. The V and J ends lost 1 base and 5 bases, in that order; junction bases with no gene match: 2. Germline assignment: CDR1 MGHRA and CDR2 YSYEKL. This CDR3 region has 14 residues. CDR3 nucleotides: TGCGCCAGCAGCCAAGTAGGACTAGCGGAGACCCAGTACTTC. Translation: CASSQVGLAETQYF.

V usage is TRBV28 and J usage is TRBJ2-2; 7 nucleotides agree with TRBD2. V trimming: 3 bases; J trimming: 9 bases; junction bases outside the gene matches: 10. Germline V CDR1 and CDR2: MDHEN, SYDVKM. The CDR3 runs 15 residues. The CDR3, as DNA: TGTGCCAGCAGTTTGGGACTGACTAGCCCCAGGGAGCTGTTTTTT. Translated: CASSLGLTSPRELFF.

The V call is TRBV27, the J call TRBJ1-4; the D is unclear. V was cut by 2 bases and J by 5 bases, with 18 bases left in between. Germline CDR1 is MNHEY and CDR2 is SMNVEV (reference sequence). This CDR3 has 17 amino acids. CDR3 protein: CASSLSPDREANEKLFF. DNA for the CDR3: TGTGCCAGCAGTTTAAGCCCTGACCGGGAGGCAAATGAAAAACTGTTTTTT.

The chain carries TRBV19 and TRBJ2-1; 7 nucleotides align to TRBD2. This CDR3 is 16 amino acids long. Per germline, CDR1 LNHDA and CDR2 SQIVND (reference sequence). The V segment lost 3 bases and the J segment 4 bases; nucleotides outside the gene matches: 9. In DNA form, the CDR3 reads TGTGCCAGTAGTATCTACGCGGGAGTAGTATACAATGAGCAGTTCTTC. This gives the protein CASSIYAGVVYNEQFF.

The chain uses TRBV9 and TRBJ1-2; TRBD1 matches 9 bases. Unmatched junction bases numbered 14, after V lost 3 bases and J lost 8 bases. This CDR3 comprises 16 residues. Per germline, CDR1 SGDLS and CDR2 YYNGEE. The CDR3 nucleotides read TGTGCCAGCAGCGCCAACCCCAAGAGGGACAGGGAGGGCTACACCTTC. Its protein is CASSANPKRDREGYTF.

The sample holds one count of this clone. The chain uses TRBV10-2 and TRBJ1-5; D remains unclear. V lost 0 bases to trimming and J lost 4 bases, with 4 bases between them. Looked up from germline, CDR1 is WSHSY and CDR2 is SAAADI. The CDR3 sequence is 13 residues long. DNA for the CDR3: TGCGCCAGCAGTGAGTCAGGTAATCAGCCCCAGCATTTT. Translating it yields CASSESGNQPQHF.

The chain combines TRBV7-2 with TRBJ1-4; D not resolved. The ends were cut back, 5 bases at V and 6 bases at J, with 19 bases in the middle. The CDR3 is made up of 16 amino acids. In germline, CDR1 is SGHTA, CDR2 FQGNSA. CDR3 DNA: TGTGCCAGCAGCCTCGGCCCTGCAAATGGATATGAAAAACTGTTTTTT. This translates into CASSLGPANGYEKLFF.